What follows are 14 T cell receptor beta chains derived from one specimen sequenced in a study of beta chain features in type 1 diabetes. Expressed TCRB transcripts were sequenced, since all the RNA that had been isolated was reverse transcribed. The assay was immunoSEQ multiplex PCR, and TCRdb's table has in-frame clones only and misses some. The repertoire consists of 350,000 to 450,000 clones, with approximately 14% occurring once and the leading ten covering roughly 0.04%. The sample consisted of naive CD4+ T cells from blood. These receptors were collected from a young man in good health.

The chain employs TRBV4-3 and TRBJ2-1; weak D call: TRBD1 (6 bases). The CDR3 spans 16 residues. Germline V gene sequence: CDR1 LGHNA, CDR2 YSLEER. Trimming stripped 3 bases from V and 0 bases from J, with 12 bases between. Here the CDR3 DNA reads TGCGCCAGCAGCCAGAGAACAGGGAACTCCTACAATGAGCAGTTCTTC. Translated: CASSQRTGNSYNEQFF.

The chain joins TRBV5-6 to TRBJ1-3, with D perhaps matching TRBD1 (5 bases). Germline V gives CDR1 SGHDT, CDR2 YYEEEE. V was clipped by 0 bases and J by 3 bases, with 16 bases between them. This CDR3 spans 17 amino acids. The CDR3 nucleotides are TGTGCCAGCAGCTTGGTTGGGACGCCGTCGGGTGGAAACACCATATATTTT. Its translation: CASSLVGTPSGGNTIYF.

This clone occurred a few times. The chain has TRBV18 and TRBJ2-1; a weak D match, TRBD1 (5 bases). Trimming removed 3 bases from V and 2 bases from J, with 20 bases in between. CDR3 size: 18 residues. In germline, CDR1 is KGHSH, CDR2 LQKENI. This CDR3 is CASSPTPHGRGTYNEQFF. For the CDR3, the DNA is TGTGCCAGCTCACCCACTCCCCATGGTAGGGGCACCTACAATGAGCAGTTCTTC.

The chain has TRBV29-1 and TRBJ2-3; D gene unclear. V was cut by 4 bases and J by 0 bases, with 8 bases left in between. There are 13 residues in the CDR3. Germline-derived CDR1 and CDR2 are SQVTM and ANQGSEA. The CDR3 coding sequence is TGCAGCGTTGGTTTGCACAGCACAGATACGCAGTATTTT. Its protein is CSVGLHSTDTQYF.

This sequence joins TRBV7-9 and TRBJ2-2; D not certain. CDR3 length equals 14 residues. V gave up 2 bases and J gave up 7 bases, with 11 bases separating them. Germline CDR1 SEHNR, CDR2 FQNEAQ (reference sequence). The CDR3 region is CASSLNAVRGELFF. CDR3 nucleotide sequence: TGTGCCAGCAGCTTAAATGCTGTGCGCGGGGAGCTGTTTTTT. The full variable domain, completed using reference TRBV7-9 and TRBJ2-2, is DTGVSQNPRHKITKRGQNVTFRCDPISEHNRLYWYRQTLGQGPEFLTYFQNEAQLEKSRLLSDRFSAERPKGSFSTLEIQRTEQGDSAMYLCASSLNAVRGELFFGEGSRLTVL.

This clone came up a few times. This sample also contains other DNA sequences that code for the same CDR3. The DNA of the CDR3 is TGTGCCAGCAGTGTATCTGGGGCCAACGTCCTGACTTTC. Translating it yields CASSVSGANVLTF. The rearrangement uses TRBV25-1 and TRBJ2-6; no definite D call. In germline, CDR1 is MGHDK, CDR2 SYGVNS. The CDR3 extends over 13 amino acids. V shed 4 bases and J shed 1 base, with 2 bases lying between them.

This clone has more than one count but fewer than ten. V is TRBV11-2 and J is TRBJ2-1, with no clear D. The germline CDR1 and CDR2 sequences are SGHAT and FQNNGV. The CDR3 length is 12 residues. Trimming stripped 8 bases from V and 6 bases from J, with 11 bases between. CDR3 in amino acids: CASGSRVNEQFF. CDR3 nucleotide sequence: TGTGCCAGCGGAAGTCGGGTCAATGAGCAGTTCTTC.

This clone came up many times. The gene calls are TRBV30 and TRBJ2-4; 8 nucleotides line up with TRBD1. Germline CDR1 reads GTSNPN; CDR2 reads SVGIG (reference sequence). The CDR3 totals 16 residues. V shed 0 bases, J shed 0 bases, and the junction held 4 bases outside the gene matches. CDR3 bases: TGTGCCTGGAGTGTAGGGGACAGGAGAGCCAAAAACATTCAGTACTTC. Translating gives CAWSVGDRRAKNIQYF.

This clone came up a few times. The rearrangement links TRBV4-3 to TRBJ2-3; 13 bases fit TRBD2. Germline loops: CDR1 LGHNA, CDR2 YSLEER. The CDR3 runs to 19 residues. J was trimmed by 2 bases and V by 1 base; bases with no gene match: 9. The CDR3 DNA follows: TGCGCCAGCAGCCAAGGACGGACTAGCGGGAGTATGATCACAGATACGCAGTATTTT. Amino acids: CASSQGRTSGSMITDTQYF.

The chain employs TRBV30 and TRBJ2-3; D is unresolved. Trimming stripped 7 bases from V and 5 bases from J, with 16 bases between. CDR3 length: 13 residues. From germline, CDR1 is GTSNPN and CDR2 SVGIG (reference sequence). The CDR3 loop is CASDRFREDTQYF. The CDR3 coding sequence is TGTGCCTCGGACCGTTTTCGCGAAGATACGCAGTATTTT. Filled out from reference TRBV30 and TRBJ2-3, the complete variable domain reads SQTIHQWPATLVQPVGSPLSLECTVEGTSNPNLYWYRQAAGRGLQLLFYSVGIGQISSEVPQNLSASRPQDRQFILSSKKLLLSDSGFYLCASDRFREDTQYFGPGTRLTVL.

This clone appeared a few times. The gene calls are TRBV4-3 and TRBJ2-1, with 8 bases that match TRBD1. Germline CDR1 is LGHNA and CDR2 is YSLEER. The CDR3 is 16 amino acids. The junction had 11 bases not matched to a gene; V was cut back by 3 bases and J by 7 bases. The CDR3 bases are TGCGCCAGCAGCCACCGGTACAGGGGGAAAAGGAATGAGCAGTTCTTC. Translating it yields CASSHRYRGKRNEQFF.

This clone was detected only a few times. The chain carries TRBV30 and TRBJ2-2, with 8 positions matching TRBD1. The germline gives CDR1 GTSNPN, CDR2 SVGIG (reference sequence). The CDR3 totals 15 residues. With 4 bases clipped from V and 1 base from J, the junction kept 5 bases outside the gene matches. The CDR3, as DNA: TGTGCCTGGACCAAGGACAGGGTGAACACCGGGGAGCTGTTTTTT. It translates to CAWTKDRVNTGELFF.

This clone has only a few counts. The rearrangement uses TRBV5-1 and TRBJ2-5; 7 nucleotides line up with TRBD2. The CDR3 is made up of 14 amino acids. J gave up 1 base and V 4 bases, and 4 bases lay outside the gene matches. CDR1 SGHRS and CDR2 YFSETQ come from the germline V gene. The CDR3 sequence: CASSISGGQETQYF. The CDR3, as DNA: TGCGCCAGCAGCATATCGGGGGGCCAAGAGACCCAGTACTTC.

The chain employs TRBV7-2 and TRBJ2-7; 7 bases fit TRBD1. Trimming removed 6 bases from V and 3 bases from J; junction bases left unmatched: 11. CDR1 and CDR2 from the germline V gene are SGHTA and FQGNSA. CDR3 size: 15 residues. CDR3 in DNA: TGTGCCAGCAGTCAGAGGTCCAGGGGGTACTACGAGCAGTACTTC. It is translated as CASSQRSRGYYEQYF.